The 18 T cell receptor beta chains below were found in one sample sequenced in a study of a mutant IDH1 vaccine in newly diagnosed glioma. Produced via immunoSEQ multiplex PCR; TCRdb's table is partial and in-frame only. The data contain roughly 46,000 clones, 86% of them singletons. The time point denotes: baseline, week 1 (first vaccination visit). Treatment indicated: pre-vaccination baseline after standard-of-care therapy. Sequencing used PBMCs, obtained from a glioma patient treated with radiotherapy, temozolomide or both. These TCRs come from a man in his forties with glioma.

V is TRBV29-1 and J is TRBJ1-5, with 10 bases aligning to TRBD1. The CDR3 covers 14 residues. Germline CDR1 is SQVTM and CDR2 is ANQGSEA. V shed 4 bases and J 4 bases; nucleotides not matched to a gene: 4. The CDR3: CSVGDRGRNQPQHF. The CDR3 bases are TGCAGCGTTGGCGACAGGGGGCGAAATCAGCCCCAGCATTTT.

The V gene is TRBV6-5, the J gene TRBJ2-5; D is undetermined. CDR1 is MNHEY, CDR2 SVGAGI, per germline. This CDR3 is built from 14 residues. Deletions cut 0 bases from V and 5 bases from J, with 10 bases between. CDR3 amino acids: CASSYSILTETQYF. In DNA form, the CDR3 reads TGTGCCAGCAGTTACTCGATTTTGACGGAGACCCAGTACTTC.

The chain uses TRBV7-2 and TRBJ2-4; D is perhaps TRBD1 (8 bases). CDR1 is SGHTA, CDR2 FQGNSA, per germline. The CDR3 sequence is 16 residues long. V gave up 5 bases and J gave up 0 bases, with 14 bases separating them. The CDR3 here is CASSGGDRIAKNIQYF. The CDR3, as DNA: TGTGCCAGCAGCGGGGGGGACAGGATAGCCAAAAACATTCAGTACTTC.

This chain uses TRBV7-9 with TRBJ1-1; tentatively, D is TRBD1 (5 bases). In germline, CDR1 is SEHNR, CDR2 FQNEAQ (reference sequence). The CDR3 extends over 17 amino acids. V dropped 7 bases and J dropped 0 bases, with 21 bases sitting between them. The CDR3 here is CASIPQNRQPMNTEAFF. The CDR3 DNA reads TGTGCCAGCATCCCCCAGAACCGACAGCCCATGAACACTGAAGCTTTCTTT.

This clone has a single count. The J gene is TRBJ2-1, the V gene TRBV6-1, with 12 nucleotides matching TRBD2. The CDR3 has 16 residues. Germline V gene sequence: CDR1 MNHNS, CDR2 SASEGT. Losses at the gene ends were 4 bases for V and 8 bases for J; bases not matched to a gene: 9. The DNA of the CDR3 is TGTGCCAGCAGTGTGGGCCTAGCGGGAGGGGGCTATGAGCAGTTCTTC. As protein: CASSVGLAGGGYEQFF.

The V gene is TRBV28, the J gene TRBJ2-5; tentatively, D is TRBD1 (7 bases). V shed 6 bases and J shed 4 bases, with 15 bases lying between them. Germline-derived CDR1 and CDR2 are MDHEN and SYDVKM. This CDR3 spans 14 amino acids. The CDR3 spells CASRDQGGGETQYF. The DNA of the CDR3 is TGTGCCAGCAGGGACCAGGGGGGCGGAGAGACCCAGTACTTC.

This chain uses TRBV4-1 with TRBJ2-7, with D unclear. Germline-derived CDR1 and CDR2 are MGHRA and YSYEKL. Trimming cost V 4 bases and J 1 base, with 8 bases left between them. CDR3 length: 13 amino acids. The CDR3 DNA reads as TGCGCCAGCAGCCGCCAGGTATCCTACGAGCAGTACTTC. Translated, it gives CASSRQVSYEQYF.

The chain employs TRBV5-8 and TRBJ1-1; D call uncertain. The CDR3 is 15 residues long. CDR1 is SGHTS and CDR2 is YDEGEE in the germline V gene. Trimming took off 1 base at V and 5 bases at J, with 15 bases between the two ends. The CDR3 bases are TGTGCCAGCAGCTTGTTTCCGGAGGGAAGGACTGAAGCTTTCTTT. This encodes CASSLFPEGRTEAFF.

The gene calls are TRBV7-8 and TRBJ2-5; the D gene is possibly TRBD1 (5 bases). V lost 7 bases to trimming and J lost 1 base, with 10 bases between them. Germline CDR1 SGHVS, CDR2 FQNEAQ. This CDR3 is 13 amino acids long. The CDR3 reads CASNVGLQETQYF. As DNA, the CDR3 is TGTGCCAGCAACGTGGGGCTCCAAGAGACCCAGTACTTC.

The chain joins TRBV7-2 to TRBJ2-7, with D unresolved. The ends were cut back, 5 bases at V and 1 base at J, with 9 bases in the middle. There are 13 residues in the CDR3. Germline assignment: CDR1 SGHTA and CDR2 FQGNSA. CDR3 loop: CASSPYISYEQYF. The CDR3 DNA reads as TGTGCCAGCAGCCCTTACATATCCTACGAGCAGTACTTC. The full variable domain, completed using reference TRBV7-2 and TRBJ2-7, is GAGVSQSPSNKVTEKGKDVELRCDPISGHTALYWYRQSLGQGLEFLIYFQGNSAPDKSGLPSDRFSAERTGGSVSTLTIQRTQQEDSAVYLCASSPYISYEQYFGPGTRLTVT.

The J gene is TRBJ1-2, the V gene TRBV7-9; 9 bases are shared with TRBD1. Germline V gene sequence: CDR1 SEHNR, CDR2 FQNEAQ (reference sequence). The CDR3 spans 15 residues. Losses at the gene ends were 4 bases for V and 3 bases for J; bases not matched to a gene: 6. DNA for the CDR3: TGTGCCAGCAGCTCCCAACAGGGGGCTGACTATGGCTACACCTTC. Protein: CASSSQQGADYGYTF.

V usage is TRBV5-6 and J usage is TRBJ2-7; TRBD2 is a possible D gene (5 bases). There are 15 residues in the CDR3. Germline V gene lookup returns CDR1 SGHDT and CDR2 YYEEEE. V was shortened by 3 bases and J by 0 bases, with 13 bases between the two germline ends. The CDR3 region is CASSWGSGASYEQYF. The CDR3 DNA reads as TGTGCCAGCAGCTGGGGAAGCGGAGCCTCCTACGAGCAGTACTTC.

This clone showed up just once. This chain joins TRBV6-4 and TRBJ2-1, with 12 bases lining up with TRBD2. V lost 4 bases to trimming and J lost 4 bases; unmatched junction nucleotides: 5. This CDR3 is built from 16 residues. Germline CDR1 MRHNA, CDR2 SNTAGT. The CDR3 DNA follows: TGTGCCAGCAGTGCTTACCTAGCGGGAGGGTACAATGAGCAGTTCTTC. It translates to CASSAYLAGGYNEQFF.

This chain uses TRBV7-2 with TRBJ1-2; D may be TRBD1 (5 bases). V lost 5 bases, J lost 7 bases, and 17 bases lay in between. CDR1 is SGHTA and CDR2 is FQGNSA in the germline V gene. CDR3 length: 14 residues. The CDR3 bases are TGTGCCAGCAGCCCCCGGGAGGGGTTAGGTGGCTACACCTTC. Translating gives CASSPREGLGGYTF.

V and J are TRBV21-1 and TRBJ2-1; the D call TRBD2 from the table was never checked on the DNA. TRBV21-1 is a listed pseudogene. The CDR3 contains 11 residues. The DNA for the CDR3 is TGTGCCAGCAGCGGGACTTGTGAGCAGTTCTTC. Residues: CASSGTCEQFF.

The CDR3 bases are TGTGCCAGCAGGGGCGTTAACTATGGCTACACCTTC. The encoded protein is CASRGVNYGYTF. The gene calls are TRBV25-1 and TRBJ1-2, with D uncertain. The V and J ends lost 6 bases and 1 base respectively, with 6 bases between them. Looked up from germline, CDR1 is MGHDK and CDR2 is SYGVNS. The CDR3 runs 12 residues.

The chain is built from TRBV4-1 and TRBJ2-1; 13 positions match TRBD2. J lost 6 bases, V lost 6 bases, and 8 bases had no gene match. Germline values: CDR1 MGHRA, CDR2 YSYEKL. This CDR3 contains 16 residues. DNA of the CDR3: TGCGCCAGCAGTCGACCACGGACTAGCGGGAGCAATGAGCAGTTCTTC. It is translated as CASSRPRTSGSNEQFF.

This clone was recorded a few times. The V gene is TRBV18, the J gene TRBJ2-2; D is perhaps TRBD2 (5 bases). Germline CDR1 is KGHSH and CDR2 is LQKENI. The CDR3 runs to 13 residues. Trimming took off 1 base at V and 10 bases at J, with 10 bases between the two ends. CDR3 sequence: CASSPQLDSELFF. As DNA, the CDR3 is TGTGCCAGCTCACCACAACTAGACTCGGAGCTGTTTTTT.